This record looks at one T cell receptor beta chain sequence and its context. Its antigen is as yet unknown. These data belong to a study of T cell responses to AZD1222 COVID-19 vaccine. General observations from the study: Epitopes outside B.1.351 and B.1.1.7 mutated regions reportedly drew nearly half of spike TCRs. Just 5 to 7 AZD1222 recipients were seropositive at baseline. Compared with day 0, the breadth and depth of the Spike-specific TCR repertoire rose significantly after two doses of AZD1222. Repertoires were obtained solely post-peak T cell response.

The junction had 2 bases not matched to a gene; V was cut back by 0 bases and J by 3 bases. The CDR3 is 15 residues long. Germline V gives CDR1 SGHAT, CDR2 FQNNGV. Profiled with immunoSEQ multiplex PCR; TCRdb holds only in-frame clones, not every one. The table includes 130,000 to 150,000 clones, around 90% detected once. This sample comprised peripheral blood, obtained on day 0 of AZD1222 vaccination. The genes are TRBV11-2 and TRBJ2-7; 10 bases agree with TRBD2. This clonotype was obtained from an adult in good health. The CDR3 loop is CASSLDRTSGYEQYF. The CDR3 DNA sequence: TGTGCCAGCAGCTTAGACAGGACTAGCGGCTACGAGCAGTACTTC. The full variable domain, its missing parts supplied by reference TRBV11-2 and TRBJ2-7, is EAGVAQSPRYKIIEKRQSVAFWCNPISGHATLYWYQQILGQGPKLLIQFQNNGVVDDSQLPKDRFSAERLKGVDSTLKIQPAKLEDSAVYLCASSLDRTSGYEQYFGPGTRLTVT.